These 23 T cell receptor beta chains share one sample of origin, sequenced in a study of CD8+ T cells in alopecia areata. Reverse transcribed after extraction, RNA yielded cDNA as the sequencing template. The protocol was immunoSEQ multiplex PCR, while the TCRdb copy is restricted to in-frame clones and leaves out a portion. The record shows some 110,000 clones for this sample, with no singletons present. The sequenced material came from lesional skin. The receptors were gathered from a C3H/HeJ mouse with alopecia areata. MHC haplotype of the strain: H2-k.

This clone was detected only a few times. The gene names given are mouse names. Read coverage stops 4 residues before the CDR3 terminus; the germline J gene supplies the remainder. The J gene is TRBJ2-7, the V gene TRBV13-3, with TRBD2 matching 9 bases. The CDR3 spans 13 residues. CDR1 NNHDY and CDR2 SYVADS come from the germline V gene. The CDR3 here is CASPGLGGYEQYF. The DNA read from the CDR3 is TGTGCCAGCCCCGGGCTGGGGGGGTAT.

This clone was picked up a small number of times. Gene labels here are mouse ones. The missing CDR3 end, 4 residues past where the read stops, is filled in from the germline J gene. V and J are TRBV13-3 and TRBJ2-5, with 9 bases aligning to TRBD1. Unmatched junction bases numbered 3, after V lost 6 bases and J lost 1 base. Germline CDR1 NNHDY, CDR2 SYVADS. The CDR3 has 14 residues. CDR3 bases read: TGTGCCAGCATGGACAGGGGTGACCAAGAC. Its translation: CASMDRGDQD. The full-length CDR3 reads as CASMDRGDQDTQYF. Complete variable domain (other parts from reference TRBV13-3 and TRBJ2-5): EAAVTQSPRSKVAVTGGKVTLSCHQTNNHDYMYWYRQDTGHGLRLIHYSYVADSTEKGDIPDGYKASRPSQENFSLILELASLSQTAVYFCASMDRGDQDTQYFGPGTRLLVL.

This clone has a count of ten or more. The germline and genes are mouse ones. The DNA ends 4 residues before the CDR3 does, and the rest of the CDR3 is filled in from the germline J gene. Other DNA sequences in this specimen translate into the identical CDR3. The rearrangement uses TRBV13-3 and TRBJ1-2, with D perhaps TRBD1 (5 bases). The CDR3 is made up of 14 amino acids. V lost 3 bases, J lost 0 bases, and 9 bases lay in between. The germline V gene has CDR1 NNHDY and CDR2 SYVADS. The DNA read from the CDR3 is TGTGCCAGCAGTGTAACAGGCCCAAACTCC. Amino acid sequence: CASSVTGPNS. The complete CDR3 reads CASSVTGPNSDYTF.

Of note for this clone: Genes here carry mouse names. The missing CDR3 end, 4 residues past where the read stops, is filled in from the germline J gene. The V call is TRBV19, the J call TRBJ2-7; the D gene is possibly TRBD1 (6 bases). Germline CDR1 and CDR2: FNHDT and SITEND (reference sequence). The CDR3 is 13 residues long. CDR3 DNA, as far as it was read: TGTGCCAGCAGCCCTCGGGACAATTAT. Its translation is CASSPRDNY. The complete CDR3 reads CASSPRDNYEQYF.

This clone appeared a few times. All gene names here are mouse names. Coverage ceases 4 residues before the CDR3 finishes, and the germline J gene fills in the end. The genes are TRBV13-3 and TRBJ2-1; TRBD1 agrees at 10 bases. The CDR3 contains 13 residues. Germline assignment: CDR1 NNHDY and CDR2 SYVADS. The ends lost 10 bases at V and 3 bases at J; junction bases unmatched: 4. The CDR3 bases that were read are TGTGCCTCAAGACAGGGGGCCTATGCT. Translation: CASRQGAYA. The whole CDR3 sequence is CASRQGAYAEQFF.

The table lists this clone with a few counts. Genes and germline come from the mouse. The observed sequence ends 4 residues before the CDR3 terminus, with the missing tail filled in from the germline J gene. The chain recombines TRBV13-1 with TRBJ2-1; the D gene is possibly TRBD1 (6 bases). The CDR3 runs 16 residues. Looked up from germline, CDR1 is NSHNY and CDR2 is SYGAGN. Trimming took off 0 bases at V and 1 base at J, with 11 bases between the two ends. The CDR3 loop reads CASSDAVGQNYAEQFF. Partial CDR3 DNA: TGTGCCAGCAGTGATGCAGTGGGACAAAACTATGCT.

Points on this clone: Any gene name here is a mouse gene name. The CDR3 is cut off 4 residues early in the read; its end comes from the germline J gene. This chain connects TRBV13-3 to TRBJ2-5, with D unresolved. V lost 4 bases, J lost 1 base, and 10 bases lay in between. Germline assignment: CDR1 NNHDY and CDR2 SYVADS. This CDR3 region has 14 residues. The CDR3 DNA, read in part, is TGTGCCAGCAGTAAAGCAGGATACCAAGAC. Amino acid sequence: CASSKAGYQD. The full CDR3 is CASSKAGYQDTQYF.

In this sample, this clone turned up a few times. Genes and germline come from the mouse. CDR3 bases read: TGTGCCAGCAGTGATCCTGACAGGGCCAACCAAGAC. It yields the protein CASSDPDRANQD. The full CDR3 protein is CASSDPDRANQDTQYF. The V and J genes are TRBV13-3 and TRBJ2-5; 7 nucleotides align to TRBD1. From the germline J gene comes the end of the CDR3, since the read stops 4 residues before it. There are 16 residues in the CDR3. The germline V gene encodes CDR1 NNHDY and CDR2 SYVADS. V was pared by 1 base and J by 0 bases, with 5 bases of the junction left unmatched.

This clone was found a few times. These gene names are mouse names. The read terminates 4 residues ahead of where the CDR3 ends, so the germline J gene completes it. This rearrangement joins TRBV13-3 to TRBJ1-1; possibly TRBD1 for D (5 bases). The germline V gene has CDR1 NNHDY and CDR2 SYVADS. The CDR3 covers 13 residues. The sequenced part of the CDR3 DNA is TGTGCCAGCAGTGTGAACTGGGGGAGA. This gives the protein CASSVNWGR. The full CDR3 is CASSVNWGREVFF.

Note on this clone: Gene names are mouse gene names. The read is 4 residues too short to cover the CDR3 end, so that end is filled in from the germline J gene. The J gene is TRBJ2-5, the V gene TRBV1; 12 nucleotides match TRBD2. The CDR3 spans 15 residues. Per germline, CDR1 NSQYPW and CDR2 LRSPGD (reference sequence). CDR3: CTCSGGTGGTDTQYF. The sequenced CDR3 bases are TGCACCTGCAGTGGAGGGACTGGGGGGACGGAC.

With regard to this clone: Gene and germline names: mouse. The read terminates 4 residues before the CDR3 end, so the remaining end is supplied by the germline J gene. The rearrangement links TRBV1 to TRBJ2-3, with TRBD1 as a possible D gene (6 bases). Germline V gene sequence: CDR1 NSQYPW, CDR2 LRSPGD (reference sequence). The CDR3 loop spans 14 amino acids. With 3 bases removed from V and 2 bases from J, the gap between germline ends came to 9 bases. The part of the CDR3 DNA that was read is TGCACCTGCAGTGCTGGGACATCTGCAGAA. Translated, it gives CTCSAGTSAE. In full, the CDR3 is CTCSAGTSAETLYF.

Comment on this clone: Gene names follow the mouse nomenclature. The read stops 4 residues short of the end of the CDR3; the missing end is completed from the germline J gene. J is TRBJ2-1 and V is TRBV16; TRBD2 matches 14 bases. The J segment lost 6 bases and the V segment lost 4 bases, leaving 5 bases of the junction unmatched. Per the germline V gene, CDR1 is SGHSA and CDR2 is FRNQAP. The CDR3 spans 16 residues. This chain's CDR3 is CASSSGTGGARAEQFF. The sequenced part of the CDR3 DNA is TGTGCAAGCAGCTCTGGGACTGGGGGGGCGCGTGCT.

As regards this clone: Genes and germline come from the mouse. This CDR3 is CTCSGATTVYAEQFF. The CDR3 bases that were read are TGCACCTGCAGTGGAGCTACGACAGTTTATGCT. The rearrangement joins TRBV1 to TRBJ2-1; D possibly corresponds to TRBD1 (5 bases). The read ends 4 residues before the CDR3 terminus; that terminus is restored from the germline J gene. Germline CDR1 NSQYPW, CDR2 LRSPGD (reference sequence). The CDR3 extends over 15 amino acids. V was pared by 4 bases and J by 4 bases, with 14 bases between.

This clone was detected only a few times. Gene names and germline refer to mouse. The read ends 4 residues shy of where the CDR3 ends; the end is completed using the germline J gene. This chain connects TRBV1 to TRBJ1-2; 10 nucleotides line up with TRBD1. Losses at the gene ends were 3 bases for V and 0 bases for J; bases not matched to a gene: 4. Germline CDR1 and CDR2: NSQYPW and LRSPGD (reference sequence). This CDR3 has 16 amino acids. Partial CDR3 DNA: TGCACCTGCAGTGCCCTCGGGACAGGGGCAAACTCC. Its translation is CTCSALGTGANS. The full CDR3 protein is CTCSALGTGANSDYTF.

Concerning this clone itself: Gene and germline names: mouse. Read sequence stops 4 residues before the CDR3 end, and the germline J gene provides the missing end. This rearrangement joins TRBV17 to TRBJ1-1; 9 bases line up with TRBD1. Unmatched junction bases numbered 6, after V lost 6 bases and J lost 1 base. CDR3 length equals 15 residues. Germline loops: CDR1 MNHDT, CDR2 YYDKIL. The CDR3: CASSPQGAGNTEVFF. The CDR3 bases that were read are TGTGCTAGCAGCCCACAGGGGGCAGGAAACACA.

This clone was seen repeatedly, ten times or more. Genes and germline are mouse. The sequence runs out 4 residues before the end of the CDR3; the remainder is reconstructed from the germline J gene. The chain employs TRBV13-3 and TRBJ2-7; TRBD2 matches at 8 bases. This CDR3 is built from 13 residues. CDR1 is NNHDY, CDR2 SYVADS, per germline. Trimming took 4 bases from V and 3 from J; bases not matched to a gene: 3. The covered CDR3 bases are TGTGCCAGCAGTCCGGGACTGGACTAT. Encoded protein: CASSPGLDY. The complete CDR3 sequence is CASSPGLDYEQYF.

This clone was detected a few times. Germline and genes here are mouse. The CDR3 extends 4 residues past the end of the read, so its final part is completed from the germline J gene. This chain uses TRBV1 with TRBJ2-3, with 10 bases aligning to TRBD1. This CDR3 spans 17 amino acids. From germline, CDR1 is NSQYPW and CDR2 LRSPGD (reference sequence). V lost 2 bases, J lost 0 bases, and 5 bases stayed unmatched. CDR3: CTCSATDRGKSAETLYF. The CDR3 DNA, read in part, is TGCACCTGCAGTGCAACGGACAGGGGGAAGAGTGCAGAA.

In regard to this clone: Gene and germline names: mouse. Read sequence stops 4 residues before the CDR3 end, and the germline J gene provides the missing end. The chain employs TRBV13-1 and TRBJ1-1; TRBD1 is a possible D gene (6 bases). The CDR3 runs to 16 residues. Trimming removed 2 bases from V and 0 bases from J, with 14 bases in between. From germline, CDR1 is NSHNY and CDR2 SYGAGN. The CDR3 region is CASSDPGEGANTEVFF. The CDR3 DNA, read in part, is TGTGCCAGCAGTGACCCAGGGGAGGGAGCAAACACA.

The table lists this clone with a few counts. These gene names are mouse names. The read is 4 residues too short to cover the CDR3 end, so that end is filled in from the germline J gene. The chain combines TRBV19 with TRBJ2-5, with TRBD1 identical over 9 bases. The length of the CDR3 is 15 residues. Trimming took 5 bases from V and 2 from J; bases not matched to a gene: 6. In germline, CDR1 is FNHDT, CDR2 SITEND (reference sequence). CDR3 sequence: CASSPQGAGQDTQYF. The covered CDR3 bases are TGTGCCAGCAGCCCACAGGGGGCTGGCCAAGAC. Full variable domain (remainder filled in from reference TRBV19 and TRBJ2-5): GGIITQTPKFLIGQEGQKLTLKCQQNFNHDTMYWYRQDSGKGLRLIYYSITENDLQKGDLSEGYDASREKKSSFSLTVTSAQKNEMAVFLCASSPQGAGQDTQYFGPGTRLLVL.

The sample holds a few counts of this clone. Gene names are mouse gene names. Read data end 4 residues before the CDR3 end; the end is taken from the germline J gene. J is TRBJ2-1 and V is TRBV13-2, with 13 positions matching TRBD2. Germline CDR1 reads NNHNN; CDR2 reads SYGAGS (reference sequence). V dropped 3 bases and J dropped 4; count of bases not matched to a gene: 1. The CDR3 covers 15 residues. The DNA read from the CDR3 is TGTGCCAGCGGTGGGACTGGGGGGGCGTATGCT. Amino acids: CASGGTGGAYA. The whole CDR3 sequence is CASGGTGGAYAEQFF.

There are a few counts of this clone. The listed genes are named as in mouse. Read data end 4 residues before the CDR3 end; the end is taken from the germline J gene. The V and J genes are TRBV13-3 and TRBJ2-7; 10 bases agree with TRBD1. From germline, CDR1 is NNHDY and CDR2 SYVADS. The CDR3 is 14 amino acids. Trimming at V came to 7 bases and at J to 1 base, leaving 5 bases not matched to a gene. The part of the CDR3 DNA that was read is TGTGCCAGCCTCCCGGGACAGGGGTCCTAT. Translation: CASLPGQGSY. Given in full, the CDR3 is CASLPGQGSYEQYF.

As to this clone: Each gene name is a mouse one. The read terminates 4 residues ahead of where the CDR3 ends, so the germline J gene completes it. V and J are TRBV17 and TRBJ2-7; 10 positions agree with TRBD2. V was pared by 3 bases and J by 0 bases, with 2 bases of the junction left unmatched. The CDR3 has 15 amino acids. Germline CDR1 is MNHDT and CDR2 is YYDKIL. CDR3 DNA, as far as it was read: TGTGCTAGCAGTAGCGACTGGGGGGACTCCTAT. The encoded protein is CASSSDWGDSY. The whole CDR3 region reads CASSSDWGDSYEQYF.

This clone was seen a handful of times. A read error may be the cause here, since a much bigger clone is one base away. Genes and germline come from the mouse. The sequenced fragment ends 4 residues before the CDR3 boundary, so the rest is inferred from the germline J gene. The V and J genes are TRBV13-3 and TRBJ2-3, with TRBD2 identical over 10 bases. From germline, CDR1 is NNHDY and CDR2 SYVADS. The CDR3 consists of 16 residues. Losses at the gene ends were 4 bases for V and 0 bases for J; bases not matched to a gene: 5. CDR3 sequence reads: CASSLLGGSSAETLYF. CDR3 DNA (partial): TGTGCCAGCAGTTTACTGGGGGGGTCTAGTGCAGAA.